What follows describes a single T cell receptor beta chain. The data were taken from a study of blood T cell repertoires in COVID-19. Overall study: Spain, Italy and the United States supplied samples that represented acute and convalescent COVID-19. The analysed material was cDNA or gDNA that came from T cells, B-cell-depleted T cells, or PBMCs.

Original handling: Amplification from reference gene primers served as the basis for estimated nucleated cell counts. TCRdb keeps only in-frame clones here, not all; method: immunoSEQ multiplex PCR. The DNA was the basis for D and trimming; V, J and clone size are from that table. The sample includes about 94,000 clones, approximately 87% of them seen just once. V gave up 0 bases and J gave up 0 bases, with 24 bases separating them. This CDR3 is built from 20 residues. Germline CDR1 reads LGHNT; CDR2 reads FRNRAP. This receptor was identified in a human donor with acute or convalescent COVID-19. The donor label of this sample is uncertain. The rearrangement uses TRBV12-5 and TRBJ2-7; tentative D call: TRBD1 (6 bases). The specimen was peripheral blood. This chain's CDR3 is CASGLVARGIPTGVSYEQYF. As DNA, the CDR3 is TGTGCTAGTGGTTTGGTGGCAAGGGGGATTCCCACAGGTGTCTCCTACGAGCAGTACTTC.